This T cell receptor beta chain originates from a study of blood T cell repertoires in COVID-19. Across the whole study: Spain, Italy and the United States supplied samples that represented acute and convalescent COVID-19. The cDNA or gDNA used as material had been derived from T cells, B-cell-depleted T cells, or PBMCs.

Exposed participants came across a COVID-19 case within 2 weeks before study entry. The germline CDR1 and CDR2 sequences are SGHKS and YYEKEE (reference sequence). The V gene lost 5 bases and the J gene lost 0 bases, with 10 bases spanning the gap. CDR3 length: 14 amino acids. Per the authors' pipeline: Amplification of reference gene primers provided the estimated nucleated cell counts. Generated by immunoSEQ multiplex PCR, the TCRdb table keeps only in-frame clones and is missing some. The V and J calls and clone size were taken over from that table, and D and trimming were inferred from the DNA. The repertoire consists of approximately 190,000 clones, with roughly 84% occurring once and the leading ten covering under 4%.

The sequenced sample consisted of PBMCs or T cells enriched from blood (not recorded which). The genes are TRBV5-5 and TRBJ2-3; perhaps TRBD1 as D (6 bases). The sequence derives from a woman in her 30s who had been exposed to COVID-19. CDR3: CASSTGWSTDTQYF. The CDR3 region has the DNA TGTGCCAGCAGTACAGGGTGGAGCACAGATACGCAGTATTTT.